These 21 T cell receptor beta chains originate from one sample sequenced in a study of blood T cell repertoires in COVID-19. Assay: immunoSEQ multiplex PCR; the TCRdb copy retains only in-frame clones and omits some. Of roughly 220,000 clones in the sample, roughly 80% were seen once. The sequenced sample consisted of peripheral blood. The source is a woman aged 30 to 39 who had recovered from COVID-19.

V gene TRBV13 combines with J gene TRBJ2-5; 8 nucleotides match TRBD2. CDR3 size: 17 residues. Germline V lookup: CDR1 PRHDT, CDR2 FYEKMQ (reference sequence). Trimming at V came to 0 bases and at J to 5 bases, leaving 11 bases not matched to a gene. The CDR3: CASSLGGAGAYPETQYF. The CDR3 coding sequence is TGTGCCAGCAGCTTAGGCGGAGCGGGAGCTTATCCCGAGACCCAGTACTTC.

The rearrangement uses TRBV30 and TRBJ2-3; D remains ambiguous. V lost 2 bases and J lost 4, with 13 bases in between. CDR3 length: 14 amino acids. Germline loops: CDR1 GTSNPN, CDR2 SVGIG (reference sequence). CDR3 loop: CAWSYWASPDTQYF. In DNA form, the CDR3 reads TGTGCCTGGAGTTATTGGGCATCCCCAGATACGCAGTATTTT.

The V and J genes are TRBV12-5 and TRBJ2-3, with TRBD1 identical over 9 bases. CDR3 length equals 14 residues. The germline CDR1 and CDR2 sequences are LGHNT and FRNRAP. V trimming: 7 bases; J trimming: 6 bases; junction bases outside the gene matches: 8. As DNA, the CDR3 is TGTGCTAGTGCCGAGACAGGGGGGGCGGATACGCAGTATTTT. Translation gives CASAETGGADTQYF. The full variable domain, in which reference TRBV12-5 and TRBJ2-3 provide the parts outside the CDR3, is DARVTQTPRHKVTEMGQEVTMRCQPILGHNTVFWYRQTMMQGLELLAYFRNRAPLDDSGMPKDRFSAEMPDATLATLKIQPSEPRDSAVYFCASAETGGADTQYFGPGTRLTVL.

The chain recombines TRBV27 with TRBJ2-7; TRBD1 might be the D (6 bases). Germline V gives CDR1 MNHEY, CDR2 SMNVEV (reference sequence). This CDR3 is 15 amino acids long. V was pared by 0 bases and J by 6 bases, with 15 bases between. CDR3 sequence: CASSLSSRGDGEQYF. The CDR3 nucleotides are TGTGCCAGCAGTTTATCAAGCAGGGGCGACGGCGAGCAGTACTTC.

This chain uses TRBV28 with TRBJ1-2, with D possibly TRBD1 on 6 matching bases. From germline, CDR1 is MDHEN and CDR2 SYDVKM. Trimming left V 6 bases short and J 5 bases short, with 19 bases between. The CDR3 has 15 amino acids. The CDR3 nucleotides are TGTGCCAGCAGCCCTCCAGGGGAGGGGGGGTATGGCTACACCTTC. Translated, it gives CASSPPGEGGYGYTF.

J is TRBJ2-1 and V is TRBV7-9; 9 positions agree with TRBD2. J lost 5 bases, V lost 4 bases, and 6 bases had no gene match. The CDR3 contains 15 residues. CDR1 SEHNR and CDR2 FQNEAQ come from the germline V gene (reference sequence). The chain's CDR3 is CASSYLAGRDNEQFF. The CDR3 DNA reads as TGTGCCAGCAGCTATCTAGCGGGACGGGACAATGAGCAGTTCTTC.

This clone was picked up one time. The genes are TRBV11-3 and TRBJ1-1, with D hard to call. With 1 base removed from V and 12 bases from J, the gap between germline ends came to 15 bases. Germline CDR1 reads SGHNT; CDR2 reads YENEEA. The CDR3 is 13 amino acids. The CDR3 DNA is TGTGCCAGCAGCTTAGGGGTTGCCGGGGTGACTTTCTTT. Translation gives CASSLGVAGVTFF.

The gene calls are TRBV18 and TRBJ1-6, with D perhaps matching TRBD1 (6 bases). CDR1 is KGHSH and CDR2 is LQKENI in the germline V gene. V was clipped by 5 bases and J by 7 bases, with 12 bases between them. CDR3 length equals 14 residues. As DNA, the CDR3 is TGTGCCAGCTCAGTGGACAGCGGAAATTCACCCCTCCACTTT. It translates to CASSVDSGNSPLHF.

The rearrangement links TRBV3-1 (or the pseudogene TRBV3-2) to TRBJ1-4, with 9 nucleotides matching TRBD1. The CDR3 is 16 residues long. Trimming removed 4 bases from V and 8 bases from J; junction bases left unmatched: 11. The germline V gene encodes CDR1 LGHDT and CDR2 YNNKEL (reference sequence). The CDR3 DNA reads as TGTGCCAGCAGCCCGGGACAGGGCCCATCGCGAGAAAAACTGTTTTTT. Translation: CASSPGQGPSREKLFF.

This clone was detected a few times. The chain uses TRBV9 and TRBJ2-7; 7 bases line up with TRBD1. V gave up 3 bases and J gave up 6 bases; unmatched junction bases: 6. This CDR3 spans 13 amino acids. In germline, CDR1 is SGDLS, CDR2 YYNGEE. CDR3 amino acids: CASSAQTGSEQYF. The CDR3 DNA follows: TGTGCCAGCAGCGCTCAGACAGGGAGCGAGCAGTACTTC.

The V and J genes are TRBV10-1 and TRBJ2-3, with TRBD2 identical over 7 bases. This CDR3 has 13 amino acids. V lost 6 bases and J lost 3; bases outside the gene matches: 3. Germline CDR1 WNHNN, CDR2 SYGVQD (reference sequence). The CDR3 region has the DNA TGCGCCAGCAGCAGGCGGGAGACAGATACGCAGTATTTT. Amino acids: CASSRRETDTQYF.

This sequence joins TRBV7-2 and TRBJ2-2; 8 bases are shared with TRBD2. The CDR3 spans 17 residues. The germline V gene encodes CDR1 SGHTA and CDR2 FQGNSA. The V gene end was trimmed by 4 bases and the J gene end by 1 base; junction bases not matched to a gene: 8. The CDR3 sequence is CASSSSLLAENTGELFF. The CDR3, as DNA: TGTGCCAGCAGCTCCTCCCTACTAGCGGAGAACACCGGGGAGCTGTTTTTT.

The CDR3 DNA reads as TGCGCCAGCAGCTCACAGGGATCCTACGAGCAGTACTTC. Translating gives CASSSQGSYEQYF. The rearrangement links TRBV5-1 to TRBJ2-7; tentatively, D is TRBD1 (6 bases). V gave up 3 bases and J gave up 1 base, with 8 bases separating them. The CDR3 spans 13 residues. Germline values: CDR1 SGHRS, CDR2 YFSETQ.

The chain joins TRBV30 to TRBJ1-5, with 7 bases matching TRBD1. The CDR3 contains 12 residues. Germline V gene sequence: CDR1 GTSNPN, CDR2 SVGIG (reference sequence). J gave up 7 bases and V 2 bases, and 2 bases lay outside the gene matches. CDR3 coding DNA: TGTGCCTGGAGTCCACAGGGGCAGCCCCAGCATTTT. This sequence encodes CAWSPQGQPQHF.

The rearrangement uses TRBV6-4 and TRBJ2-3; D remains ambiguous. Trimming took 7 bases from V and 6 from J, leaving 8 bases between them. Germline CDR1 reads MRHNA; CDR2 reads SNTAGT. The length of the CDR3 is 11 residues. The CDR3 sequence is CASTSRDTQYF. The CDR3 nucleotides read TGTGCCAGCACCTCCAGGGATACGCAGTATTTT.

The chain has TRBV2 and TRBJ2-5, with TRBD2 matching 13 bases. Germline V gives CDR1 SNHLY, CDR2 FYNNEI. After removal of 4 bases from V and 2 bases from J, the junction contained 1 base not matched to a gene. The CDR3 has 15 residues. The CDR3: CASSGTSGSQETQYF. In DNA form, the CDR3 reads TGTGCCAGCAGTGGGACTAGCGGGAGTCAAGAGACCCAGTACTTC.

The chain joins TRBV28 to TRBJ1-5, with 11 bases aligning to TRBD1. Unmatched junction bases numbered 13, after V lost 6 bases and J lost 15 bases. The CDR3 consists of 14 residues. CDR1 MDHEN and CDR2 SYDVKM come from the germline V gene. CDR3 loop: CASRSGTGGLGWHF. CDR3 DNA: TGTGCCAGCAGATCCGGGACAGGGGGATTAGGTTGGCATTTT.

V and J are TRBV12-3 or TRBV12-4 and TRBJ2-1; D not certain. This CDR3 comprises 13 residues. The ends were cut back, 3 bases at V and 2 bases at J, with 5 bases in the middle. The CDR3: CASSFAAYNEQFF. The CDR3 DNA is TGTGCCAGCAGTTTCGCGGCCTACAATGAGCAGTTCTTC.

This clone was counted once. CDR3 loop: CASSSIQNYGYTF. The DNA for the CDR3 is TGTGCCAGTAGTAGTATACAGAACTATGGCTACACCTTC. This chain joins TRBV19 and TRBJ1-2, with unresolved D. The CDR3 contains 13 residues. Germline V CDR1 and CDR2: LNHDA, SQIVND (reference sequence). Trimming removed 4 bases from V and 2 bases from J, with 8 bases in between.

This chain connects TRBV30 to TRBJ1-2, with D maybe TRBD1 (5 bases). This CDR3 has 13 residues. Germline lookup yields CDR1 GTSNPN and CDR2 SVGIG (reference sequence). V dropped 0 bases and J dropped 4 bases, with 9 bases sitting between them. The CDR3 loop reads CAWSVGRAYGYTF. Here the CDR3 DNA reads TGTGCCTGGAGTGTTGGCAGGGCCTATGGCTACACCTTC.

The chain has TRBV2 and TRBJ1-5; 7 bases are shared with TRBD1. The germline V gene encodes CDR1 SNHLY and CDR2 FYNNEI. This CDR3 is built from 20 residues. The V and J ends lost 4 bases and 4 bases, in that order; junction bases with no gene match: 22. The CDR3 nucleotides are TGTGCCAGCAGTGTAAGGGGAACCTCAAAGACAGGGACCGGGAATCAGCCCCAGCATTTT. Translating gives CASSVRGTSKTGTGNQPQHF.